The 5 T cell receptor beta chains below were found in one sample sequenced in a study of blood T cell repertoires in COVID-19. Method: immunoSEQ multiplex PCR; TCRdb's copy keeps in-frame clones and lacks some. This sample has more than 45,000 clones, with approximately 86% found just once. The sequenced material came from peripheral blood. The receptor source for this set is a man older than 75 in a cohort sampled during active COVID-19.

This chain joins TRBV18 and TRBJ2-7; TRBD2 aligns across 9 bases. Germline V lookup: CDR1 KGHSH, CDR2 LQKENI. This CDR3 has 17 amino acids. The ends lost 1 base at V and 3 bases at J; junction bases unmatched: 10. This chain's CDR3 is CASSPLSASGKLYEQYF. The CDR3 region has the DNA TGTGCCAGCTCACCACTTTCCGCTAGCGGGAAACTCTACGAGCAGTACTTC.

The rearrangement uses TRBV4-1 and TRBJ1-1; D ambiguous. Germline V CDR1 and CDR2: MGHRA, YSYEKL. This CDR3 has 12 residues. V was cut by 0 bases and J by 8 bases, with 7 bases left in between. The CDR3 region is CASSQDAGEAFF. The CDR3 DNA reads TGCGCCAGCAGCCAAGATGCAGGAGAAGCTTTCTTT.

This chain links TRBV5-4 with TRBJ1-2; D is ambiguous. Per the germline V gene, CDR1 is SGHNT and CDR2 is YYREEE (reference sequence). With 3 bases removed from V and 5 bases from J, the gap between germline ends came to 14 bases. This CDR3 is 14 amino acids long. CDR3 nucleotides: TGTGCCAGCAGCTCGGGGATCGATATATATGGCTACACCTTC. Encoded protein: CASSSGIDIYGYTF.

V usage is TRBV9 and J usage is TRBJ2-1; D not certain. CDR1 and CDR2 (germline): SGDLS, YYNGEE. V dropped 1 base and J dropped 4 bases, with 6 bases sitting between them. The CDR3 is 13 amino acids. The CDR3 region has the DNA TGTGCCAGCAGCGTAATGTCTTACAATGAGCAGTTCTTC. Its protein is CASSVMSYNEQFF.

The chain joins TRBV4-2 to TRBJ1-1; a weak D match, TRBD1 (6 bases). Looked up from germline, CDR1 is LGHNA and CDR2 is YNFKEQ. V lost 3 bases to trimming and J lost 1 base, with 12 bases between them. This CDR3 is 15 amino acids long. The CDR3 loop is CASSQTYRENTEAFF. In DNA form, the CDR3 reads TGTGCCAGCAGCCAGACTTACAGGGAGAACACTGAAGCTTTCTTT.